This entry describes one T cell receptor beta chain. These data are taken from a study of blood T cell repertoires in COVID-19. Overall study: The study drew acute and convalescent COVID-19 samples from the United States, Italy and Spain. The analysed material was cDNA or gDNA that came from T cells, B-cell-depleted T cells, or PBMCs.

Only in-frame clones appear in the TCRdb table, and some are missing; sequencing was by immunoSEQ multiplex PCR. Of about 440,000 clones in the sample, more than 85% were seen once. The germline CDR1 and CDR2 sequences are MDHEN and SYDVKM. V gave up 6 bases and J gave up 14 bases; unmatched junction bases: 14. The CDR3 length is 15 residues. The chain carries TRBV28 and TRBJ1-6; 9 bases are a match to TRBD1. The sample comprised peripheral blood. The TCR sequence derives from a woman in her 30s with acute or convalescent COVID-19. CDR3 coding DNA: TGTGCCAGCAGAGAGACAGGGGGTATCAATTCGGCCCTCCACTTT. This translates into CASRETGGINSALHF.